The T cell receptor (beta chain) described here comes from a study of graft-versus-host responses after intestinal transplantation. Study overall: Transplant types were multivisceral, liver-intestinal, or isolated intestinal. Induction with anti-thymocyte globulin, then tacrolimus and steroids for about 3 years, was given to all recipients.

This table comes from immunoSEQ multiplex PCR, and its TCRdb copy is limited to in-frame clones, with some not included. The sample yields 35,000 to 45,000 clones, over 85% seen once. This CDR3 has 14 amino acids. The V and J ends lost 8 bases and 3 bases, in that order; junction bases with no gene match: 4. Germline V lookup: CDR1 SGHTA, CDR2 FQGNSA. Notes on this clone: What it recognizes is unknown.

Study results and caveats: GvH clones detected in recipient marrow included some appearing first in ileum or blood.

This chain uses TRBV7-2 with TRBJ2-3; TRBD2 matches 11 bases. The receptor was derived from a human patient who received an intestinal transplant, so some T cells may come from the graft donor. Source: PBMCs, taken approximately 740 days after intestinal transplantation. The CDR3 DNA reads TGTGCCAGCCGACTAGCGGGGACTACAGATACGCAGTATTTT. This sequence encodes CASRLAGTTDTQYF.